This record covers a single TCR beta chain. This record belongs to a study of control samples from healthy donors and cancer patients. Data came from immunoSEQ multiplex PCR; TCRdb stores just in-frame clones and leaves some out. This sample yields about 130,000 clones, of which over 75% are seen a single time; roughly 3.2% belongs to the top ten. The CDR3 is made up of 15 amino acids. The germline gives CDR1 LNHDA, CDR2 SQIVND (reference sequence). Trimming took off 4 bases at V and 1 base at J, with 10 bases between the two ends. This chain connects TRBV19 to TRBJ2-2; D is ambiguous. This receptor was identified in a man aged 50-59 years in good health. The material sequenced was blood. The CDR3 DNA follows: TGTGCCAGTAGTACCCTCACAAAGAACACCGGGGAGCTGTTTTTT. Protein: CASSTLTKNTGELFF.